The 13 T cell receptor beta chains reported below all come from one sample, sequenced in a study of post-analysis software for immune sequencing data. Their specific antigens are unknown. Carried by the TCR beta cDNA libraries were unique molecular identifiers. TCRdb ran MiXCR on the PCR reads and lists one entry per CDR3 protein. The sample shows over 150,000 distinct CDR3 sequences, about 30% of them seen only once. Study-level findings and limits: TRBV5-6, TRBV5-1 and TRBV20-1 belonged to a set of roughly 5 TRBV segments that were more frequent in patients than controls.

Sequenced material: blood. The source of these receptors is a girl between 5 and 17 years old with multiple sclerosis.

There are many counts of this clonotype. The J gene is TRBJ1-2, the V gene TRBV7-9, with no clear D. The CDR3 has 14 residues. V was clipped by 2 bases and J by 3 bases, with 10 bases between them. CDR1 is SEHNR, CDR2 FQNEAQ, per germline (reference sequence). The CDR3 region has the DNA TGTGCCAGCAGCTTAATGGGAGACTACTATGGCTACACCTTC. As protein: CASSLMGDYYGYTF.

Many counts were recorded for this clonotype. V gene TRBV20-1 combines with J gene TRBJ2-5; D possibly corresponds to TRBD1 (5 bases). From germline, CDR1 is DFQATT and CDR2 SNEGSKA (reference sequence). Between the trimmed V and J ends, which lost 3 bases and 5 bases, there was a span of 10 bases. CDR3 size: 12 residues. The DNA for the CDR3 is TGCAGTGCTAGTTCGACAGAGGAGACCCAGTACTTC. Protein sequence: CSASSTEETQYF.

The chain has TRBV7-9 and TRBJ1-1; possibly TRBD1 for D (6 bases). Trimming cost V 3 bases and J 4 bases, with 12 bases left between them. Germline CDR1 and CDR2: SEHNR and FQNEAQ (reference sequence). This CDR3 contains 14 residues. The CDR3 DNA is TGTGCCAGCAGCTTTTCCAGGGGCAGCACTGAAGCTTTCTTT. This gives the protein CASSFSRGSTEAFF.

This clonotype was counted a single time. This could be a read error, since a much larger clone is one nucleotide away. CDR3 nucleotide sequence: TGCAGTGCTAGCTGGACTTCTCGAGAGACCCAGTACTTC. Its protein product is CSASWTSRETQYF. The gene calls are TRBV20-1 and TRBJ2-7; D is possibly TRBD2 (5 bases). The assigned J gene may be wrong: the sequence end matches TRBJ2-5 better. The CDR3 consists of 13 residues. Germline V gene data show CDR1 as DFQATT and CDR2 as SNEGSKA (reference sequence).

The sample holds many counts of this clonotype. The V and J genes are TRBV5-6 and TRBJ2-3; 8 bases are a match to TRBD2. The length of the CDR3 is 13 residues. V lost 10 bases and J lost 6; bases outside the gene matches: 10. Germline CDR1 reads SGHDT; CDR2 reads YYEEEE. The CDR3, as DNA: TGTGCCTCCCTCGGAAGCGGGAGCGATACGCAGTATTTT. This codes for CASLGSGSDTQYF.

This chain links TRBV12-3 or TRBV12-4 with TRBJ2-3; perhaps D is TRBD1 or TRBD2 (5 bases each). The CDR3 runs 14 residues. V was pared by 4 bases and J by 11 bases, with 19 bases between. The CDR3 region has the DNA TGTGCCAGCAGTTGGGGACCGAGCGCAGATGTGCAGTATTTT. Protein: CASSWGPSADVQYF.

The J gene is TRBJ2-2, the V gene TRBV6-1; D possibly corresponds to TRBD2 (5 bases). CDR3 size: 11 residues. CDR1 and CDR2 (germline): MNHNS, SASEGT. The V end was cut by 7 bases, the J end by 7 bases, with 7 bases between. The CDR3 DNA is TGTGCCAGCACTGGGAGCGGGGAGCTGTTTTTT. It specifies CASTGSGELFF.

This clonotype came up once. With a much larger clone just one base away, this may be a read error. V usage is TRBV15 and J usage is TRBJ2-3; D unresolved. CDR3 length: 15 residues. Germline-derived CDR1 and CDR2 are LNHNV and YYDKDF (reference sequence). Trimming removed 7 bases from V and 0 bases from J, with 14 bases in between. The DNA of the CDR3 is TGTGCCACCATAGATGTGGCGTCTAGCACAGATACGCAGTATTTT. Its protein is CATIDVASSTDTQYF.

This clonotype was detected only once. This may be a read error: a much more frequent sequence differs by one nucleotide. The chain is built from TRBV5-1 and TRBJ2-7; D remains unclear. CDR3 length: 13 residues. Trimming removed 0 bases from V and 7 bases from J, with 11 bases in between. From germline, CDR1 is SGHRS and CDR2 YFSETQ. CDR3 amino acids: CASSLEGLDEQYF. As DNA, the CDR3 is TGCGCCAGCAGCTTGGAGGGTTTGGATGAGCAGTACTTC.

About this clonotype itself: A much more abundant neighbour one base away suggests this may be a read error. The genes are TRBV29-1 and TRBJ1-1; D may be TRBD1 (6 bases). Trimming left V 7 bases short and J 7 bases short, with 19 bases between. The CDR3 totals 13 residues. Germline V gene lookup returns CDR1 SQVTM and CDR2 ANQGSEA. CDR3 coding DNA: TGCAGCGCGGACTTAGGGACAACTGATGAAGCTTTCTTT. It codes for CSADLGTTDEAFF.

This clonotype has a count of ten or more. The gene calls are TRBV27 and TRBJ2-5; 11 positions match TRBD1. The CDR3 sequence is 14 residues long. J lost 7 bases, V lost 7 bases, and 8 bases had no gene match. In germline, CDR1 is MNHEY, CDR2 SMNVEV (reference sequence). CDR3 amino acids: CASKGQGERGTQYF. CDR3 nucleotide sequence: TGTGCCAGCAAGGGACAGGGGGAGAGGGGGACCCAGTACTTC.

The chain uses TRBV6-1 and TRBJ1-2; TRBD1 matches at 7 bases. The CDR3 has 13 residues. CDR1 MNHNS and CDR2 SASEGT come from the germline V gene. Trimming took 7 bases from V and 2 from J; bases not matched to a gene: 4. CDR3 region: CASTPTGNYGYTF. The CDR3 region has the DNA TGTGCCAGCACCCCGACAGGGAACTATGGCTACACCTTC.

The chain has TRBV29-1 and TRBJ1-1, with D tentatively TRBD1 (5 bases). The length of the CDR3 is 12 residues. V was clipped by 4 bases and J by 5 bases, with 11 bases between them. Germline V CDR1 and CDR2: SQVTM, ANQGSEA. CDR3 sequence reads: CSVGDPITEAFF. DNA of the CDR3: TGCAGCGTTGGGGACCCCATTACTGAAGCTTTCTTT.